These 21 T cell receptor beta chains share one sample of origin, sequenced in a study of T cells after yellow fever vaccination. MiXCR, run by TCRdb on the 5' RACE reads, gives a single entry per CDR3 protein. Of around 160,000 distinct CDR3 sequences in the sample, almost 7% are singletons; the top ten hold approximately 2.5%. The material was CD4+ T cells sorted from PBMCs, obtained about 5 days after the first yellow fever vaccination. The source of these receptors is a man in his late teens or twenties who received the YFV17D yellow fever vaccine.

This clonotype appeared a few times. The chain combines TRBV7-2 with TRBJ1-2, with 8 bases lining up with TRBD1. Trimming at V came to 5 bases and at J to 8 bases, leaving 4 bases not matched to a gene. From germline, CDR1 is SGHTA and CDR2 FQGNSA. The CDR3 totals 12 residues. Written as DNA, the CDR3 is TGTGCCAGCAGCGTGACAGGGGCCGGCTACACCTTC. Amino acids: CASSVTGAGYTF.

In its sample, this clonotype was seen many times. The chain recombines TRBV7-2 with TRBJ2-5, with D possibly being TRBD1 or TRBD2 (6 bases each). V lost 2 bases and J lost 7, with 14 bases in between. This CDR3 region has 14 residues. The germline gives CDR1 SGHTA, CDR2 FQGNSA. CDR3 amino acids: CASSLRGGGGTQYF. The CDR3 DNA sequence: TGTGCCAGCAGCTTACGGGGCGGAGGGGGGACCCAGTACTTC.

Points on this clonotype: A single base separates this from a much larger clone, so it may be a read error. The chain uses TRBV4-3 and TRBJ2-3; D gene unclear. CDR3 length: 16 residues. The V gene's germline CDR1 is LGHNA and CDR2 YSLEER. Trimming took 1 base from V and 6 from J, leaving 17 bases between them. The chain's CDR3 is CASSQGRQEASDTQYF. The CDR3 nucleotides read TGCGCCAGCAGCCAAGGTCGGCAGGAAGCATCGGATACGCAGTATTTT.

Ten or more counts support this clonotype. The germline gene is not matched at one end of the junction; a read error may be the cause. The J gene is TRBJ1-4, the V gene TRBV7-2; D possibly corresponds to TRBD1 (5 bases). The CDR3 runs 14 residues. Germline CDR1 SGHTA, CDR2 FQGNSA. CDR3 DNA sequence: TGTGCCAGCAGCCTAGCGGGGGTAAATGAAAAACTGTTTTTT. Protein product: CASSLAGVNEKLFF.

This clonotype was seen a handful of times. V and J are TRBV7-2 and TRBJ2-7; 8 bases are a match to TRBD1. The CDR3 spans 16 residues. The germline gives CDR1 SGHTA, CDR2 FQGNSA. The junction had 9 bases not matched to a gene; V was cut back by 4 bases and J by 1 base. The CDR3 sequence is CASSSPDREFSYEQYF. DNA for the CDR3: TGTGCCAGCAGCTCCCCGGACAGGGAATTTTCCTACGAGCAGTACTTC.

This clonotype was found many times. The chain combines TRBV6-2 or TRBV6-3 with TRBJ2-3; no definite D call. Germline V gives CDR1 MNHEY, CDR2 SVGEGT. The V end was cut by 1 base, the J end by 8 bases, with 7 bases between. The CDR3 length is 12 residues. In nucleotides, the CDR3 is TGTGCCAGCAGTTACTTCGGCGGTACGCAGTATTTT. Amino acids: CASSYFGGTQYF.

This clonotype has at least ten counts. The chain couples TRBV6-2 or TRBV6-3 to TRBJ1-5; D is unresolved. The CDR3 extends over 17 amino acids. With 2 bases removed from V and 0 bases from J, the gap between germline ends came to 14 bases. The germline CDR1 and CDR2 sequences are MNHEY and SVGEGT. This CDR3 reads CASSYVPDYYSNQPQHF. The DNA for the CDR3 is TGTGCCAGCAGTTACGTCCCGGACTACTATAGCAATCAGCCCCAGCATTTT.

This clonotype occurred many times. The rearrangement uses TRBV7-2 and TRBJ2-7; 7 nucleotides line up with TRBD1. The V and J ends lost 0 bases and 3 bases, in that order; junction bases with no gene match: 2. Germline CDR1 reads SGHTA; CDR2 reads FQGNSA. There are 14 residues in the CDR3. CDR3 sequence: CASSLATGNYEQYF. For the CDR3, the DNA is TGTGCCAGCAGCTTAGCGACAGGGAACTACGAGCAGTACTTC.

The table lists this clonotype with many counts. The chain has TRBV10-3 and TRBJ2-7, with D unclear. Trimming removed 10 bases at V and 0 bases at J, with 19 bases between. Germline V gene lookup returns CDR1 ENHRY and CDR2 SYGVKD. The CDR3 extends over 15 amino acids. Written as DNA, the CDR3 is TGTGCCAGCTCGCTCGGACCCAGGAGCTCCTACGAGCAGTACGTC. It encodes CASSLGPRSSYEQYV.

The table lists this clonotype with many counts. The germline gene is not matched at one end of the junction; a read error may be the cause. The chain uses TRBV7-2 and TRBJ2-7, with TRBD1 as a possible D gene (6 bases). The CDR3 consists of 14 residues. Germline V lookup: CDR1 SGHTA, CDR2 FQGNSA. CDR3 in amino acids: CASSPQGSSDEQYF. CDR3 bases: TGTGCCAGCAGCCCCCAGGGGTCCTCCGACGAGCAGTACTTC.

The V gene is TRBV27, the J gene TRBJ2-7, with unresolved D. The length of the CDR3 is 14 residues. V was trimmed by 0 bases and J by 0 bases, leaving 6 bases between them. Germline loops: CDR1 MNHEY, CDR2 SMNVEV (reference sequence). Here the CDR3 DNA reads TGTGCCAGCAGTTTATCGGTCCCCTCCTACGAGCAGTACTTC. Translated, it gives CASSLSVPSYEQYF.

The sample holds a few counts of this clonotype. The V and J genes are TRBV7-2 and TRBJ1-2; no clear D. The CDR3 is 13 residues long. The germline gives CDR1 SGHTA, CDR2 FQGNSA. V was trimmed by 5 bases and J by 4 bases, leaving 11 bases between them. Written as DNA, the CDR3 is TGTGCCAGCAGCATAGATTACAGCTATGGCTACACCTTC. Encoded protein: CASSIDYSYGYTF.

Many counts were recorded for this clonotype. The J gene is TRBJ1-3, the V gene TRBV7-2, with TRBD1 matching over 8 bases. This CDR3 has 15 residues. Germline V gene data show CDR1 as SGHTA and CDR2 as FQGNSA. Trimming removed 3 bases from V and 2 bases from J; junction bases left unmatched: 3. The DNA of the CDR3 is TGTGCCAGCAGCTTTCGGACAGGGACTGGAAACACCATATATTTT. It translates to CASSFRTGTGNTIYF.

This clonotype has more than one count but fewer than ten. This rearrangement joins TRBV5-1 to TRBJ1-4; D is uncertain. CDR1 is SGHRS, CDR2 YFSETQ, per germline. The CDR3 covers 16 residues. The V end was cut by 0 bases, the J end by 2 bases, with 11 bases between. The CDR3 loop reads CASSLALSLTNEKLFF. The CDR3 DNA reads as TGCGCCAGCAGCTTGGCCCTCAGCCTCACTAATGAAAAACTGTTTTTT.

This clonotype was seen a few times. The rearrangement uses TRBV28 and TRBJ2-5; 9 nucleotides agree with TRBD1. The CDR3 is made up of 13 amino acids. Losses at the gene ends were 8 bases for V and 6 bases for J; bases not matched to a gene: 7. The germline CDR1 and CDR2 sequences are MDHEN and SYDVKM. For the CDR3, the DNA is TGTGCCAGCGTGGACAGGGGTGGAAAGACCCAGTACTTC. This codes for CASVDRGGKTQYF.

This clonotype was seen ten or more times. This chain links TRBV11-3 with TRBJ1-3; D unclear. CDR1 and CDR2 from the germline V gene are SGHNT and YENEEA. V lost 2 bases to trimming and J lost 4 bases, with 6 bases between them. The CDR3 runs to 13 residues. CDR3 coding DNA: TGTGCCAGCAGCTTATCCGAAGGAAACACCATATATTTT. This codes for CASSLSEGNTIYF.

This clonotype came up many times. The CDR3 loop is CATSDLSAGAYTGELFF. The CDR3 DNA sequence: TGTGCCACCAGTGATTTGAGTGCAGGGGCGTACACCGGGGAGCTGTTTTTT. J is TRBJ2-2 and V is TRBV24-1; tentative D call: TRBD1 (6 bases). V was pared by 0 bases and J by 3 bases, with 13 bases between. CDR1 KGHDR and CDR2 SFDVKD come from the germline V gene. The CDR3 is 17 amino acids.

This clonotype was seen many times. The chain is built from TRBV5-1 and TRBJ2-2; 7 bases match TRBD2. V was clipped by 4 bases and J by 3 bases; unmatched bases: 3. This CDR3 comprises 14 residues. Per germline, CDR1 SGHRS and CDR2 YFSETQ. The DNA of the CDR3 is TGCGCCAGCAGCCCTCGGGGGGACACCGGGGAGCTGTTTTTT. This encodes CASSPRGDTGELFF.

This clonotype was observed a few times. V and J are TRBV20-1 and TRBJ2-3; D may be TRBD2 (6 bases). Germline V lookup: CDR1 DFQATT, CDR2 SNEGSKA (reference sequence). V was cut by 3 bases and J by 1 base, with 14 bases left in between. This CDR3 region has 15 residues. CDR3 loop: CSAREGNRGTDTQYF. CDR3 DNA sequence: TGCAGTGCTAGGGAGGGGAACCGGGGCACAGATACGCAGTATTTT.

At least ten counts were recorded for this clonotype. The rearrangement uses TRBV3-1 and TRBJ2-7; 8 bases map to TRBD2. CDR1 LGHDT and CDR2 YNNKEL come from the germline V gene (reference sequence). V trimming: 1 base; J trimming: 4 bases; junction bases outside the gene matches: 6. The CDR3 consists of 15 residues. The CDR3 loop is CASSQAPAGEYEQYF. The CDR3 coding sequence is TGTGCCAGCAGCCAAGCACCAGCGGGGGAATACGAGCAGTACTTC.

The gene calls are TRBV18 and TRBJ1-6; D perhaps matches TRBD1 (5 bases). The germline V gene has CDR1 KGHSH and CDR2 LQKENI. The V end was cut by 3 bases, the J end by 8 bases, with 11 bases between. This CDR3 has 14 amino acids. The CDR3 spells CASSPGRGDSPLHF. As DNA, the CDR3 is TGTGCCAGCTCACCGGGCCGGGGGGATTCACCCCTCCACTTT.